The source of this T cell receptor beta chain is a study of blood T cell repertoires in COVID-19. Study context: COVID-19 samples collected from the United States, Italy and Spain covered acute and convalescent phases. From T cells, B-cell-depleted T cells, or PBMCs came the material, which was cDNA or gDNA.

Looked up from germline, CDR1 is SEHNR and CDR2 is FQNEAQ (reference sequence). The CDR3 extends over 16 amino acids. Trimming at V came to 5 bases and at J to 4 bases, leaving 11 bases not matched to a gene. In the authors' workflow: Amplification from reference gene primers served as the basis for estimated nucleated cell counts. Generated by immunoSEQ multiplex PCR, the TCRdb table keeps only in-frame clones and is missing some. For V, J and clone size, that table is used; D and trimming come from the DNA. The sample lists 200,000 to 250,000 clones, 80% to 85% seen once, with 3.4% in the top ten. V gene TRBV7-9 combines with J gene TRBJ2-3, with 8 positions matching TRBD2. This receptor was obtained from a woman aged 18-29 years with acute or convalescent COVID-19. The sequenced sample consisted of peripheral blood. The CDR3 DNA reads as TGTGCCAGCAGCCCAGGACTAGCTGAGTCCCCAGATACGCAGTATTTT. Encoded protein: CASSPGLAESPDTQYF.